The entry that follows covers one T cell receptor beta chain sequence. The data were taken from a study of blood T cell repertoires in COVID-19. From germline, CDR1 is MNHEY and CDR2 SVGEGT. V was shortened by 4 bases and J by 6 bases, with 12 bases between the two germline ends. The length of the CDR3 is 13 residues. Sequencing used immunoSEQ multiplex PCR; TCRdb keeps in-frame clones, though not all of them. The sample consists of some 13,000 clones, around 88% of them appearing once. The rearrangement uses TRBV6-2 or TRBV6-3 and TRBJ1-1; D gene ambiguous. This TCR was sampled from a man older than 75 with acute or convalescent COVID-19. Specimen: peripheral blood. Here the CDR3 reads CASSSSNPPEAFF. CDR3 DNA sequence: TGTGCCAGCAGTTCCAGTAATCCCCCTGAAGCTTTCTTT.